These 20 T cell receptor beta chains originate from one sample sequenced in a study of T cells in Graves' hyperthyroidism and ophthalmopathy. Researchers amplified the TCR beta CDR3 regions from RNA transcripts. When the TCR CDR3 underwent first-round RT-PCR, the HTBI primer set was used. TCRdb called the multiplex PCR reads again in MiXCR, with one record for every CDR3 protein. The sample holds about 380,000 distinct CDR3 sequences, approximately 13% seen once. The material sequenced was blood. These receptors were collected from a woman aged 60-70 years with Graves' hyperthyroidism.

This clonotype was picked up many times. The V and J genes are TRBV24-1 and TRBJ2-3; either TRBD1 or TRBD2 may supply D (5 bases each). The germline CDR1 and CDR2 sequences are KGHDR and SFDVKD. Between the trimmed V and J ends, which lost 5 bases and 2 bases, there was a span of 19 bases. The CDR3 has 17 residues. The CDR3 DNA reads TGTGCCACCAGTGGACGAGGGGTAGAAGGGCTCACAGATACGCAGTATTTT. Its translation is CATSGRGVEGLTDTQYF.

Many counts were recorded for this clonotype. V usage is TRBV27 and J usage is TRBJ2-1; D remains ambiguous. Germline lookup yields CDR1 MNHEY and CDR2 SMNVEV (reference sequence). Deletions cut 6 bases from V and 10 bases from J, with 10 bases between. The CDR3 spans 11 residues. CDR3 nucleotide sequence: TGTGCCAGCAGCGATGGTAGGGAGCAGTTCTTC. Its translation: CASSDGREQFF.

This clonotype showed up many times. The chain recombines TRBV28 with TRBJ2-3, with TRBD1 matching 8 bases. Germline assignment: CDR1 MDHEN and CDR2 SYDVKM. The J segment lost 4 bases and the V segment lost 0 bases, leaving 0 bases of the junction unmatched. The CDR3 covers 14 residues. This CDR3 reads CASSLWDRADTQYF. Here the CDR3 DNA reads TGTGCCAGCAGTTTATGGGACAGGGCAGATACGCAGTATTTT.

This clonotype was seen ten or more times. The V and J genes are TRBV2 and TRBJ2-1, with D perhaps assigned TRBD1 or TRBD2 (5 bases each). The ends were cut back, 6 bases at V and 5 bases at J, with 14 bases in the middle. This CDR3 comprises 14 residues. Looked up from germline, CDR1 is SNHLY and CDR2 is FYNNEI. The CDR3 here is CASRYRDGHNEQFF. The CDR3 bases are TGTGCCAGCAGGTACCGGGACGGCCACAATGAGCAGTTCTTC.

The table lists this clonotype with many counts. The rearrangement links TRBV20-1 to TRBJ2-7; D ambiguous. CDR1 DFQATT and CDR2 SNEGSKA come from the germline V gene (reference sequence). The CDR3 is 14 residues long. V was shortened by 0 bases and J by 3 bases, with 12 bases between the two germline ends. In nucleotides, the CDR3 is TGCAGTGCTAGAGATCTGTCCCTGGGCTACGAGCAGTACTTC. Its protein product is CSARDLSLGYEQYF.

This clonotype has a handful of counts. This chain joins TRBV29-1 and TRBJ2-1; D unresolved. V lost 3 bases and J lost 4, with 7 bases in between. CDR3 size: 12 residues. Germline CDR1 and CDR2: SQVTM and ANQGSEA. CDR3 nucleotide sequence: TGCAGCGTTGACCTGACATACAATGAGCAGTTCTTC. Encoded protein: CSVDLTYNEQFF.

The sample holds many counts of this clonotype. The genes are TRBV28 and TRBJ2-3, with a tentative D call TRBD2 (7 bases). Trimming stripped 5 bases from V and 1 base from J, with 13 bases between. The germline gives CDR1 MDHEN, CDR2 SYDVKM. There are 15 residues in the CDR3. Here the CDR3 DNA reads TGTGCCAGCAGTCCCCCCGGGGGGCGCACAGATACGCAGTATTTT. This encodes CASSPPGGRTDTQYF.

This clonotype was found many times. The CDR3 reads CASSSPPRQYEQYF. In DNA, the CDR3 is TGTGCCAGCAGCTCGCCCCCTCGGCAGTACGAGCAGTACTTC. The chain combines TRBV7-9 with TRBJ2-7, with D unresolved. V lost 4 bases to trimming and J lost 4 bases, with 14 bases between them. The germline CDR1 and CDR2 sequences are SEHNR and FQNEAQ (reference sequence). CDR3 length: 14 residues.

This clonotype was seen many times. The chain employs TRBV28 and TRBJ2-3; 9 bases are shared with TRBD2. There are 14 residues in the CDR3. Losses at the gene ends were 6 bases for V and 4 bases for J; bases not matched to a gene: 5. Germline V CDR1 and CDR2: MDHEN, SYDVKM. The chain's CDR3 is CASRRTSVPDTQYF. The CDR3 DNA reads TGTGCCAGCAGAAGGACTAGCGTGCCAGATACGCAGTATTTT. The entire variable domain, with the rest obtained from reference TRBV28 and TRBJ2-3, is as follows: DVKVTQSSRYLVKRTGEKVFLECVQDMDHENMFWYRQDPGLGLRLIYFSYDVKMKEKGDIPEGYSVSREKKERFSLILESASTNQTSMYLCASRRTSVPDTQYFGPGTRLTVL.

This clonotype has at least ten counts. In DNA form, the CDR3 reads TGCGCCAGCAACGACCGGAACACCGGGGAGCTGTTTTTT. This translates into CASNDRNTGELFF. The chain is built from TRBV5-1 and TRBJ2-2, with D uncertain. The V and J ends lost 6 bases and 1 base respectively, with 7 bases between them. Germline loops: CDR1 SGHRS, CDR2 YFSETQ. There are 13 residues in the CDR3.

This clonotype was detected only a few times. The chain carries TRBV18 and TRBJ2-2; D might be TRBD1 (6 bases). CDR1 KGHSH and CDR2 LQKENI come from the germline V gene. Trimming took 1 base from V and 0 from J, leaving 15 bases between them. The length of the CDR3 is 18 residues. CDR3 residues: CASSPLSQGPTNTGELFF. In DNA form, the CDR3 reads TGTGCCAGCTCACCACTGTCGCAGGGGCCCACGAACACCGGGGAGCTGTTTTTT.

This clonotype showed up many times. The chain recombines TRBV20-1 with TRBJ2-5, with D unclear. V lost 2 bases and J 2 bases, leaving 3 bases between the germline ends. Germline V CDR1 and CDR2: DFQATT, SNEGSKA (reference sequence). This CDR3 has 11 amino acids. Here the CDR3 reads CSARPQETQYF. The CDR3 DNA reads TGCAGTGCTAGACCTCAAGAGACCCAGTACTTC.

This clonotype appeared many times. The CDR3 nucleotides are TGTGCCAGCTCACAGGACAGGGTTTTGCAGCCCCAGCATTTT. Residues: CASSQDRVLQPQHF. The gene calls are TRBV18 and TRBJ1-5; 8 nucleotides line up with TRBD1. Germline values: CDR1 KGHSH, CDR2 LQKENI. This CDR3 spans 14 amino acids. The ends lost 4 bases at V and 7 bases at J; junction bases unmatched: 6.

There are many counts of this clonotype. V and J are TRBV20-1 and TRBJ2-3, with 11 bases aligning to TRBD2. Germline V gives CDR1 DFQATT, CDR2 SNEGSKA (reference sequence). The CDR3 length is 15 residues. Losses at the gene ends were 3 bases for V and 2 bases for J; bases not matched to a gene: 4. The CDR3 DNA reads as TGCAGTGCTAGCCCGACTAGCGGGAACACAGATACGCAGTATTTT. This codes for CSASPTSGNTDTQYF.

The genes are TRBV4-1 and TRBJ2-7; 8 bases map to TRBD1. The V segment lost 1 base and the J segment 3 bases; nucleotides outside the gene matches: 5. CDR1 is MGHRA, CDR2 YSYEKL, per germline. This CDR3 region has 15 residues. The CDR3: CASSQVRGTGYEQYF. The CDR3 DNA follows: TGCGCCAGCAGCCAAGTTCGCGGGACAGGCTACGAGCAGTACTTC.

Points on this clonotype: This may be a read error: a much more frequent sequence differs by one nucleotide. This sequence joins TRBV20-1 and TRBJ2-7, with a tentative D call TRBD1 (6 bases). Per the germline V gene, CDR1 is DFQATT and CDR2 is SNEGSKA (reference sequence). This CDR3 spans 13 amino acids. The CDR3 DNA is TGCAGTGCTAGAGACACAGGGCACTACAAGCAGTACTTC. It translates to CSARDTGHYKQYF.

This chain joins TRBV6-1 and TRBJ2-1; D is uncertain. V was pared by 8 bases and J by 0 bases, with 11 bases between. CDR1 is MNHNS, CDR2 SASEGT, per germline. This CDR3 is built from 14 residues. The CDR3 here is CASVATSSYNEQFF. The CDR3 DNA is TGTGCCAGCGTGGCGACGAGCTCCTACAATGAGCAGTTCTTC.

In this sample, this clonotype turned up many times. The junction differs from germline at one of its ends, possibly a read error. V gene TRBV2 combines with J gene TRBJ2-1; D possibly uses TRBD1 or TRBD2 (6 bases each). Per germline, CDR1 SNHLY and CDR2 FYNNEI. CDR3 length: 11 amino acids. CDR3 protein: CASSAMGRGLF. CDR3 bases: TGTGCCAGCAGTGCCATGGGTCGGGGGCTCTTC. Filled out from reference TRBV2 and TRBJ2-1, the complete variable domain reads EPEVTQTPSHQVTQMGQEVILRCVPISNHLYFYWYRQILGQKVEFLVSFYNNEISEKSEIFDDQFSVERPDGSNFTLKIRSTKLEDSAMYFCASSAMGRGLFGPGTRLTVL.

This clonotype was detected only a few times. The chain carries TRBV27 and TRBJ2-7; TRBD2 matches 8 bases. V dropped 7 bases and J dropped 2; count of bases not matched to a gene: 4. Germline V CDR1 and CDR2: MNHEY, SMNVEV (reference sequence). The CDR3 consists of 13 residues. CDR3 DNA sequence: TGTGCCAGCAAGCGGGAGAACCCCTACGAGCAGTACTTC. This codes for CASKRENPYEQYF.

On this clonotype: A read error may be the cause here, since a much bigger clone is one base away. The CDR3 region is CASSLMGTGGTEAFF. CDR3 DNA: TGTGCCAGCAGCTTGATGGGGACAGGAGGAACTGAAGCTTTCTTT. The rearrangement joins TRBV5-5 to TRBJ1-1; 8 nucleotides align to TRBD1. Germline trimming cut 1 base from V and 5 bases from J; bases unmatched to any gene: 7. CDR1 and CDR2 from the germline V gene are SGHKS and YYEKEE (reference sequence). The CDR3 loop spans 15 amino acids.